These T cell receptor beta chains were read from a single sample in a study of blood T cell repertoires in COVID-19. Generated by immunoSEQ multiplex PCR, the TCRdb table keeps only in-frame clones and is missing some. The sample consists of approximately 260,000 clones, approximately 80% of them appearing once. The sample taken for sequencing was peripheral blood. These receptors all stem from a human donor in a cohort sampled during active COVID-19. CDR3s include the opening cysteine and the closing phenylalanine or tryptophan. A D gene is named only where the DNA matches it firmly. Clone size appears in some rows only: once, few, many, or a class for an expanded clone.

>.|TRBV25-1|once|TRBJ2-1
TGTGCCAGCAGTGTTGGGAGCGGTGAGCAGTTCTTC
CASSVGSGEQFF
>TRBD2|TRBV28|.|TRBJ2-1
TGTGCCAGCAGTACCGGTCTTTTAGCGGGTTACAATGAGCAGTTCTTC
CASSTGLLAGYNEQFF
>TRBD1|TRBV10-3|.|TRBJ2-7
TGTGCCACACGGGACAGGGTAGGTTACGAGCAGTACTTC
CATRDRVGYEQYF
>.|TRBV20-1|.|TRBJ1-1
TGCAGTGCTATTAGCACTGAAGCTTTCTTT
CSAISTEAFF
>TRBD2|TRBV6-5|.|TRBJ2-3
TGTGCCAGCAGTCCGGGACTAGCCATAAATACGCAGTATTTT
CASSPGLAINTQYF
>TRBD1|TRBV11-2|.|TRBJ1-2
TGTGCCAGCAGCCCATCTAACAGGGGTCAGGATGATGGCTACACCTTC
CASSPSNRGQDDGYTF
>.|TRBV27|once|TRBJ2-5
TGTGCCACCAGCCTGACCTCCGCGGGATCAGGGAGACAGGAGACCCAGTACTTC
CATSLTSAGSGRQETQYF
>.|TRBV15|.|TRBJ1-2
TGTGCCACCAGCAGAGGTCTAACGTATGGCTACACCTTC
CATSRGLTYGYTF
>.|TRBV9|once|TRBJ2-7
TGTGCCAGCAGCCCCCCTGGGGCACTGGGCTACGAGCAGTACTTC
CASSPPGALGYEQYF
>TRBD2|TRBV13|.|TRBJ2-6
TGTGCCAGCAGCCCACCGCGTAGCGGGGGGCTCTCTGGGGCCAACGTCCTGACTTTC
CASSPPRSGGLSGANVLTF
>TRBD1|TRBV27|.|TRBJ1-5
TGTGCCAGCAGTTTCCAGCAAAGACAGGGGGTTAGCAATCAGCCCCAGCATTTT
CASSFQQRQGVSNQPQHF
>.|TRBV4-3|.|TRBJ2-7
TGCGCCAGCAGCCAAGATTTGGCTAGCCGAGGGCACTACGAGCAGTACTTC
CASSQDLASRGHYEQYF
>.|TRBV14|.|TRBJ1-1
TGTGCCAGCAGCCTAAACTTTGAGGGTACTGAAGCTTTCTTT
CASSLNFEGTEAFF
>.|TRBV6-5|.|TRBJ1-1
TGTGCCAGCAGTTTGGGAGATGTGGCTGAAGCTTTCTTT
CASSLGDVAEAFF
>TRBD1|TRBV5-6|.|TRBJ1-5
TGTGCCAGCAGCCTTAACCCGACAGGGATACAGCCCCAGCATTTT
CASSLNPTGIQPQHF
>TRBD2|TRBV7-3|once|TRBJ2-1
TGTGCCAGCAGCTTACAAGCGGGAGTAAGGAATGAGCAGTTCTTC
CASSLQAGVRNEQFF
>.|TRBV5-4|few|TRBJ2-1
TGTGCCAGCAGCTACTGGAGCTCCTACAATGAGCAGTTCTTC
CASSYWSSYNEQFF
>TRBD2|TRBV2|.|TRBJ2-1
TGTGCCAGCAGTCCCACGAGCGGGAGTACCGGTGGTGAGCAGTTCTTC
CASSPTSGSTGGEQFF
>.|TRBV6-5|few|TRBJ1-5
TGTGCCAGCACTCACGGGGGAACTCAGCCCCAGCATTTT
CASTHGGTQPQHF
>.|TRBV15|.|TRBJ2-7
TGTGCCACCAGCAGAGATCTTCTAGCGAAAAACGAGCAGTACTTC
CATSRDLLAKNEQYF
>TRBD1|TRBV10-1|.|TRBJ1-1
TGCGCCAGCAGGGTGGGACAGAAGAACACTGAAGCTTTCTTT
CASRVGQKNTEAFF
>.|TRBV6-5|.|TRBJ2-1
TGTGCCAGCAGTTCCCTGACTAGTTTTGAGCAGTTCTTC
CASSSLTSFEQFF
>.|TRBV2|.|TRBJ2-2
TGTGCCAGCAGTGAACCTTATTTAGGGGAGCTGTTTTTT
CASSEPYLGELFF
>.|TRBV15|.|TRBJ1-4
TGTGGTTACGCCGCGGGGGCTTTGGATGAAAAACTGTTTTTT
CGYAAGALDEKLFF
>TRBD2|TRBV7-2|.|TRBJ2-7
TGTGCCAGCAGCCCTCCGGGACTAGATCGGAGCCACGAGCAGTACTTC
CASSPPGLDRSHEQYF
>TRBD1|TRBV7-6|.|TRBJ2-3
TGTGCCAGCAGCTTCCTGGGTGGACAGGGGGCCGCAGATACGCAGTATTTT
CASSFLGGQGAADTQYF
>.|TRBV10-2|.|TRBJ2-2
TGCGCCAGCATGGCGGGACCGACTACCGGGGAGCTGTTTTTT
CASMAGPTTGELFF
>.|TRBV5-1|.|TRBJ2-1
TGCGCCAGCAGTAAGGGGGTTAGCGCTAACTCCTACAATGAGCAGTTCTTC
CASSKGVSANSYNEQFF
>TRBD1|TRBV6-5|.|TRBJ2-2
TGTGCCAGCAGTACTTCAGGGGGCCGTGGTGGGGAGCTGTTTTTT
CASSTSGGRGGELFF
>.|TRBV7-2|few|TRBJ1-3
TGTGCCAGCAGCTCAGGGGTATCTGGAAACACCATATATTTT
CASSSGVSGNTIYF
>.|TRBV5-1|.|TRBJ2-7
TGCGCCAGCAGCACACAGGGAAACTCCTACGAGCAGTACTTC
CASSTQGNSYEQYF
>.|TRBV28|.|TRBJ1-1
TGTGCCAGCAGTTTAGCGATGGAGGGCGTGACGGCTTTCTTT
CASSLAMEGVTAFF
>TRBD2|TRBV9|.|TRBJ2-2
TGTGCCAGCAGCGTAGGACTAGCGGGAAACACCGGGGAGCTGTTTTTT
CASSVGLAGNTGELFF
>TRBD1|TRBV6-5|.|TRBJ1-5
TGTGCCAGCAGTTGGGGACAGGGCAATCAGCCCCAGCATTTT
CASSWGQGNQPQHF
>.|TRBV6-5|.|TRBJ2-7
TGTGCCAGCAGTACCCGCAGGGGAGGGACTTACGAGCAGTACTTC
CASSTRRGGTYEQYF
>.|TRBV14|.|TRBJ2-3
TGTGCCAGCAGCCAAGATTTTGGTAGCGGTCGCACTAGCACAGATACGCAGTATTTT
CASSQDFGSGRTSTDTQYF
>.|TRBV7-9|once|TRBJ1-5
TGTGCCAGCAGTAGCGTGGAAAATCAGCCCCAGCATTTT
CASSSVENQPQHF
>.|TRBV7-9|few|TRBJ1-4
TGTGCCAGCAGCTTATTCCAGGGATCTAATGAAAAACTGTTTTTT
CASSLFQGSNEKLFF
>.|TRBV19|.|TRBJ1-3
TGTGCCAGTGAGGGGGGGACAAGGATTCCTGACTCTGGAAACACCATATATTTT
CASEGGTRIPDSGNTIYF
>.|TRBV2|.|TRBJ2-7
TGTGCCACCCAGGGAGGAGTAGAGAGGACCTACGAGCAGTACTTC
CATQGGVERTYEQYF
>.|TRBV4-3|.|TRBJ1-5
TGCGCCAGCAGCCAAGATCTGAGCAATCAGCCCCAGCATTTT
CASSQDLSNQPQHF
>.|TRBV3-1/TRBV3-2|.|TRBJ2-7
TGTGCCAGCAGCCGGGGAGGGAGGGGGTCTCTAGGGGAGCAGTACTTC
CASSRGGRGSLGEQYF
>TRBD2|TRBV4-3|.|TRBJ2-7
TGCGCCAGCAGCCACCGTAGCGGGGGGAGCTACGAGCAGTACTTC
CASSHRSGGSYEQYF
>.|TRBV6-5|.|TRBJ1-1
TGTGCCAGCAGTTCGGACAGCCCGAACACTGAAGCTTTCTTT
CASSSDSPNTEAFF
>.|TRBV7-2|.|TRBJ2-7
TGTGCCAGCAGCCCTGGGGCGGGGCTCTACGAGCAGTACTTC
CASSPGAGLYEQYF
>.|TRBV3-1/TRBV3-2|.|TRBJ1-4
TGTGCCAGCAGCCAAGAGATCAGTGCACCTGAAAAACTGTTTTTT
CASSQEISAPEKLFF
>.|TRBV20-1|.|TRBJ2-7
TGCAGTGCTAGGCGGGTCGAGCAGTACTTC
CSARRVEQYF
>TRBD2|TRBV7-2|.|TRBJ2-4
TGTGCCAGCGGCTACCAGCCATTGGCGGGGGGGAGCATTCAGTACTTC
CASGYQPLAGGSIQYF